Below are 25 T cell receptor beta chains sequenced from a single sample in a study of CDR3 diversity in severe acne (dated by TCRdb to the late 2010s). Library preparation used PCR. These reads were obtained on an Illumina HiSeq 2000. Starting from the raw public reads, TCRdb applied fastp trimming at Q25, assembled clones with MiXCR and retained in-frame beta chains. Each entry merges the rows of one CDR3 protein and shows their most common DNA and genes. This sample has about 90,000 distinct CDR3 sequences in its table, and under 55% of those were observed once. Together, the top ten hold roughly 12% of the sample. The sequenced sample was blood. These receptors were collected from a male donor with severe acne vulgaris.

A note on this clonotype: Sequence at one end of the junction differs from germline and may be a read error. The chain recombines TRBV28 with TRBJ2-7; D is unclear. The germline V gene encodes CDR1 MDHEN and CDR2 SYDVKM. The CDR3 runs 14 residues. For the CDR3, the DNA is TGTGCCAGCAGTTTATTTGGAGTAGCCTACGGGCAGTACTTC. This sequence encodes CASSLFGVAYGQYF.

This clonotype was counted at least ten times. This rearrangement joins TRBV7-9 to TRBJ1-5; D is undetermined. The CDR3 loop spans 15 amino acids. V lost 3 bases, J lost 1 base, and 10 bases lay in between. CDR1 is SEHNR and CDR2 is FQNEAQ in the germline V gene (reference sequence). The CDR3 is CASSFVSKSNQPQHF. CDR3 DNA: TGTGCCAGCAGCTTCGTCAGCAAGAGCAATCAGCCCCAGCATTTT. The full variable domain, rest sourced from reference TRBV7-9 and TRBJ1-5, is DTGVSQNPRHKITKRGQNVTFRCDPISEHNRLYWYRQTLGQGPEFLTYFQNEAQLEKSRLLSDRFSAERPKGSFSTLEIQRTEQGDSAMYLCASSFVSKSNQPQHFGDGTRLSIL.

As concerns this clonotype: Since the CDR3 does not end with the conserved phenylalanine or tryptophan, this likely comes from a read error. This chain links TRBV10-2 with TRBJ2-7; either TRBD1 or TRBD2 may supply D (5 bases each). Per the germline V gene, CDR1 is WSHSY and CDR2 is SAAADI. CDR3 length: 14 residues. Trimming left V 1 base short and J 8 bases short, with 15 bases between. The CDR3 nucleotides are TGCGCCAGCAGTGAGTTTAACAGGAGGTACAAGCAGTACCTC. Residues: CASSEFNRRYKQYL.

The chain carries TRBV7-8 and TRBJ2-7; 10 nucleotides line up with TRBD1. CDR3 length: 15 residues. Germline V gene data show CDR1 as SGHVS and CDR2 as FQNEAQ. V was clipped by 6 bases and J by 4 bases; unmatched bases: 9. The CDR3 is CASSSPGTGAYEQYF. CDR3 bases: TGTGCCAGCAGTTCACCCGGGACAGGGGCATACGAGCAGTACTTC.

This clonotype was counted at least ten times. The chain is built from TRBV20-1 and TRBJ2-5; possible D gene TRBD2, 5 bases. V lost 2 bases and J lost 5, with 15 bases in between. The germline gives CDR1 DFQATT, CDR2 SNEGSKA (reference sequence). There are 14 residues in the CDR3. The CDR3 nucleotides are TGCAGTGCTAGAAGATCGACGGGGTGGGAGACCCAGTACTTC. This sequence encodes CSARRSTGWETQYF.

The J gene is TRBJ2-5, the V gene TRBV10-3; D call uncertain. V was pared by 10 bases and J by 2 bases, with 20 bases between. The CDR3 length is 15 residues. Germline loops: CDR1 ENHRY, CDR2 SYGVKD. The CDR3 is CASSPPSAGQETQYF. CDR3 sequence (DNA): TGTGCCAGCTCACCACCTTCCGCAGGACAAGAGACCCAGTACTTC.

There are many counts of this clonotype. This rearrangement joins TRBV29-1 to TRBJ2-5; D is ambiguous. Germline V gene sequence: CDR1 SQVTM, CDR2 ANQGSEA. Trimming shortened V by 1 base and J by 5 bases, and 11 bases separated the two germline ends. The CDR3 is made up of 13 amino acids. The CDR3 DNA reads TGCAGCGTTGAAGTGGGCGTGGGGGAGACCCAGTACTTC. Its translation is CSVEVGVGETQYF. Full variable domain (remainder filled in from reference TRBV29-1 and TRBJ2-5): SAVISQKPSRDICQRGTSLTIQCQVDSQVTMMFWYRQQPGQSLTLIATANQGSEATYESGFVIDKFPISRPNLTFSTLTVSNMSPEDSSIYLCSVEVGVGETQYFGPGTRLLVL.

This clonotype has a single count. The chain couples TRBV2 to TRBJ2-1; 15 nucleotides agree with TRBD2. CDR1 and CDR2 from the germline V gene are SNHLY and FYNNEI. Losses at the gene ends were 6 bases for V and 9 bases for J; bases not matched to a gene: 3. The CDR3 runs 14 residues. The CDR3 nucleotides read TGTGCCAGCAGGATGGGACTAGCGGGAGGTGAGCAGTTCTTC. Translating it yields CASRMGLAGGEQFF. The full variable domain, its missing parts supplied by reference TRBV2 and TRBJ2-1, is EPEVTQTPSHQVTQMGQEVILRCVPISNHLYFYWYRQILGQKVEFLVSFYNNEISEKSEIFDDQFSVERPDGSNFTLKIRSTKLEDSAMYFCASRMGLAGGEQFFGPGTRLTVL.

This clonotype was found many times. The chain combines TRBV19 with TRBJ1-1, with D maybe TRBD1 (5 bases). CDR3 size: 14 residues. Germline values: CDR1 LNHDA, CDR2 SQIVND (reference sequence). The V end was cut by 8 bases, the J end by 4 bases, with 17 bases between. CDR3 DNA sequence: TGTGCCAGTCCCCCCGAGGGTGGGGGCACTGAAGCTTTCTTT. It codes for CASPPEGGGTEAFF.

This clonotype was recorded once. J is TRBJ1-1 and V is TRBV10-2; TRBD1 matches at 8 bases. With 8 bases clipped from V and 4 bases from J, the junction kept 3 bases outside the gene matches. The CDR3 is made up of 12 amino acids. Germline CDR1 is WSHSY and CDR2 is SAAADI. The CDR3 DNA is TGCGCCAGCCAACAGGGGGGCACTGAAGCTTTCTTT. Its translation is CASQQGGTEAFF.

The rearrangement uses TRBV25-1 and TRBJ1-2; a possible D gene is TRBD1 (6 bases). With 8 bases removed from V and 4 bases from J, the gap between germline ends came to 20 bases. Germline lookup yields CDR1 MGHDK and CDR2 SYGVNS. This CDR3 is 15 amino acids long. CDR3 DNA: TGTGCCAGCTCACCAGGTCGGGGGCGCGGCTATGGCTACACCTTC. This encodes CASSPGRGRGYGYTF.

The gene calls are TRBV7-9 and TRBJ1-5; D unclear. Between the trimmed V and J ends, which lost 1 base and 10 bases, there was a span of 23 bases. CDR3 length equals 17 residues. Germline-derived CDR1 and CDR2 are SEHNR and FQNEAQ (reference sequence). CDR3 DNA sequence: TGTGCCAGCAGCTTAGGTCTACGGGTGCCCCCCAATGATCCCCAGCATTTT. Its translation is CASSLGLRVPPNDPQHF.

This clonotype was recorded at least ten times. The chain has TRBV6-1 and TRBJ1-6, with TRBD1 matching 9 bases. CDR3 length: 16 residues. Germline assignment: CDR1 MNHNS and CDR2 SASEGT. V was pared by 4 bases and J by 6 bases, with 7 bases of the junction left unmatched. The CDR3 region is CASSATGGAGNSPLHF. The CDR3 DNA reads TGTGCCAGCAGTGCTACAGGGGGCGCAGGTAATTCACCCCTCCACTTT.

This clonotype was counted a single time. The chain uses TRBV7-7 and TRBJ2-5, with a weak D call TRBD2 (5 bases). The V gene's germline CDR1 is SSHAT and CDR2 FNYEAQ (reference sequence). The CDR3 extends over 13 amino acids. The V gene lost 5 bases and the J gene lost 3 bases, with 10 bases spanning the gap. The CDR3 DNA sequence: TGTGCCAGCAGCCGTCACGGGGAAGAGACCCAGTACTTC. It specifies CASSRHGEETQYF. The complete variable domain, with remaining parts taken from reference TRBV7-7 and TRBJ2-5, reads GAGVSQSPRYKVTKRGQDVTLRCDPISSHATLYWYQQALGQGPEFLTYFNYEAQPDKSGLPSDRFSAERPEGSISTLTIQRTEQRDSAMYRCASSRHGEETQYFGPGTRLLVL.

The rearrangement uses TRBV28 and TRBJ2-4; no reliable D call. Looked up from germline, CDR1 is MDHEN and CDR2 is SYDVKM. V gave up 6 bases and J gave up 9 bases, with 9 bases separating them. The CDR3 has 11 amino acids. CDR3: CASRDFSIQYF. CDR3 bases: TGTGCCAGCAGGGATTTCAGCATTCAGTACTTC.

This clonotype has more than one count but fewer than ten. The chain carries TRBV7-6 and TRBJ1-4; 7 nucleotides line up with TRBD1. V was pared by 5 bases and J by 5 bases, with 8 bases of the junction left unmatched. The V gene's germline CDR1 is SGHVS and CDR2 FNYEAQ. CDR3 length equals 15 residues. CDR3 sequence: CASSKTGTENEKLFF. The CDR3 DNA reads TGTGCCAGCAGCAAAACCGGGACAGAGAATGAAAAACTGTTTTTT.

This clonotype is medium-sized by share. The chain uses TRBV7-2 and TRBJ2-7; no clear D. The CDR3 covers 15 residues. Trimming cost V 5 bases and J 5 bases, with 19 bases left between them. Per germline, CDR1 SGHTA and CDR2 FQGNSA. In DNA form, the CDR3 reads TGTGCCAGCAGCCCCAACCAAGCACCTACCAACGAGCAGTACTTC. Its translation is CASSPNQAPTNEQYF.

As regards this clonotype: Sequence at one end of the junction differs from germline and may be a read error. The V and J genes are TRBV10-3 and TRBJ2-5; D possibly matches TRBD1 or TRBD2 (5 bases each). Looked up from germline, CDR1 is ENHRY and CDR2 is SYGVKD. This CDR3 has 16 residues. CDR3 region: CASSLDFGGRGETQYF. The CDR3 DNA sequence: TGTGCCAGCAGTTTAGATTTCGGAGGAAGGGGAGAGACCCAGTACTTC.

For this clonotype: The junction departs from germline at one end; a sequencing error may be responsible. The chain combines TRBV2 with TRBJ1-1; no reliable D call. CDR3 length: 13 amino acids. Germline values: CDR1 SNHLY, CDR2 FYNNEI. CDR3 in DNA: TGTGCCAGCAGTCGGCAGGTAAACACTGAAGCTCTCTTT. The encoded protein is CASSRQVNTEALF.

This clonotype appeared a single time. The chain recombines TRBV20-1 with TRBJ2-1; 13 positions agree with TRBD2. The J segment lost 7 bases and the V segment lost 8 bases, leaving 5 bases of the junction unmatched. Germline assignment: CDR1 DFQATT and CDR2 SNEGSKA (reference sequence). This CDR3 has 13 residues. This chain's CDR3 is CSPETSGRNEQFF. The CDR3 nucleotides are TGCAGTCCGGAGACTAGCGGGAGGAATGAGCAGTTCTTC.

There are many counts of this clonotype. The chain joins TRBV7-3 to TRBJ2-2; D might be TRBD1 (5 bases). Germline loops: CDR1 SGHTA, CDR2 FQGTGA. This CDR3 is built from 15 residues. V lost 4 bases and J lost 1, with 10 bases in between. DNA of the CDR3: TGTGCCAGCAGCTCCGGACAAAAGAACACCGGGGAGCTGTTTTTT. This translates into CASSSGQKNTGELFF. Full variable domain (remainder filled in from reference TRBV7-3 and TRBJ2-2): GAGVSQTPSNKVTEKGKYVELRCDPISGHTALYWYRQSLGQGPEFLIYFQGTGAADDSGLPNDRFFAVRPEGSVSTLKIQRTERGDSAVYLCASSSGQKNTGELFFGEGSRLTVL.

The rearrangement links TRBV19 to TRBJ2-1; TRBD2 is a possible D gene (6 bases). V gave up 6 bases and J gave up 0 bases, with 9 bases separating them. The CDR3 spans 14 residues. Germline-derived CDR1 and CDR2 are LNHDA and SQIVND (reference sequence). The CDR3 protein is CASRETSSYNEQFF. CDR3 bases: TGTGCCAGTAGGGAGACTAGCTCCTACAATGAGCAGTTCTTC.

This rearrangement joins TRBV20-1 to TRBJ2-7; 10 nucleotides align to TRBD1. Germline V gene sequence: CDR1 DFQATT, CDR2 SNEGSKA (reference sequence). V dropped 6 bases and J dropped 0; count of bases not matched to a gene: 2. The CDR3 extends over 13 amino acids. The CDR3 bases are TGCAGTGCCAGGACAGGGGGCTCCTACGAGCAGTACTTC. Amino acids: CSARTGGSYEQYF.

Written as DNA, the CDR3 is TGTGCCAGCAGGCCTAGGGGACTGGGGCACACCGGGGAGCTGTTTTTT. This gives the protein CASRPRGLGHTGELFF. This chain connects TRBV25-1 to TRBJ2-2, with D tentatively TRBD2 (6 bases). V was pared by 6 bases and J by 3 bases, with 17 bases between. Germline assignment: CDR1 MGHDK and CDR2 SYGVNS. This CDR3 comprises 16 residues. Looking up the rest from reference TRBV25-1 and TRBJ2-2 gives the full variable domain: EADIYQTPRYLVIGTGKKITLECSQTMGHDKMYWYQQDPGMELHLIHYSYGVNSTEKGDLSSESTVSRIRTEHFPLTLESARPSHTSQYLCASRPRGLGHTGELFFGEGSRLTVL.

This clonotype was recorded a few times. V and J are TRBV5-5 and TRBJ1-2; D is unclear. Deletions cut 4 bases from V and 4 bases from J, with 11 bases between. Germline V gives CDR1 SGHKS, CDR2 YYEKEE (reference sequence). There are 13 residues in the CDR3. This CDR3 reads CASSPARGYGYTF. CDR3 in DNA: TGTGCCAGCAGCCCGGCGCGAGGCTATGGCTACACCTTC. The whole variable domain, filled in from reference TRBV5-5 and TRBJ1-2, reads DAGVTQSPTHLIKTRGQQVTLRCSPISGHKSVSWYQQVLGQGPQFIFQYYEKEERGRGNFPDRFSARQFPNYSSELNVNALLLGDSALYLCASSPARGYGYTFGSGTRLTVV.